Given below is one TCR beta chain in context. The clone's antigen remains unknown. Base qualities are not recorded, but no much larger clone differs from it by a single base. The donors were healthy, HIV-negative adults who had no recently reported acute infections or vaccinations. Only Caucasian adults living in Nashville, Tennessee, USA were represented among the donors. CD4+ T cells were enriched by magnetic negative selection, after which naive cells were positively selected on CD45RA and the negative fraction was taken as the memory subset. Blood was obtained by leukapheresis, after which PBMCs were separated by Ficoll-Histopaque density gradient centrifugation and cryopreserved in liquid nitrogen vapor phase. Analytical flow cytometry was used to check the purity and quantity of each magnetically sorted T cell population. Genomic DNA was isolated from each sorted fraction and quantified by UV absorbance on a Nanodrop 2000c.

TCR CDR3 regions were amplified from genomic DNA by multiplex PCR using the deep immunoSEQ assay. Extracted genomic DNA from each cell subset was distributed evenly across all wells of several immunoSEQ 96-well plates, and each plate was treated as a replicate. For sorted subsets, around 200 ng genomic DNA, equal to 30,000 or so T cell genomes, was loaded into each replicate PCR. The purified libraries were quantified using a Qubit 3.0 fluorometer, sized with a Bioanalyzer 2100, and then quantified again using the KAPA Library Quantification kit. Every immunoSEQ 96-well plate was sequenced on a dedicated single-read 150-cycle Illumina NextSeq 550 flow cell. The original pipeline was this. Because only junctional sequences without quality scores were contained in the immunoSEQ output, filtering matching that applied to full-length reads could not be performed. To assign V/J genes and CDR3, sequences were annotated against IMGT germline references using PyIR, a Python wrapper for IgBLAST v1.9. Reads were removed for weak V/J assignments (E-value above 1e-6), missing CDR3, stop codons, out-of-frame junctions, or ambiguous translated residues. V3J clonotypes were defined as sequences sharing the same inferred V gene, J gene, and CDR3 amino acid sequence. Percentage overlap between repertoires was calculated by dividing the number of shared unique clonotypes by the size of the smaller repertoire. Three approaches were used to assess repertoire richness: RTK rarefaction, the Chao1 estimator, and Recon v2.1 estimates of unobserved clonotypes. Generation probabilities were computed with OLGA for all TCRbeta clonotypes obtained by the gDNA method from a handful of donors. The table was pulled from immuneACCESS by TCRdb, which kept in-frame rearrangements only. Such tables lose some clones; where checked, under half of the loss comes from unresolved V genes, and the rest has no known cause. That table gives V, J and clone size, and the DNA gave D and trimming. The table for this sample lists some 1.5 million clones; under 99% of them were counted only once. Of the sample, 0.4% to 0.45% falls within the top ten clones.

These data originate in a study of shared clonotypes between healthy human individuals (dated by TCRdb to the early 2020s). In the study overall: A couple of women and a few men aged 18 to 49 years were included in the cohort. For each donor, three plates each were used for CD4 naive and CD4 memory, two plates were used for CD8 naive, and one plate was used for CD8 memory. Blood TCR repertoires of about 5 healthy adults were deeply sequenced to estimate repertoire size and the extent of clonotype sharing between individuals. Different laboratories and diverse techniques were used to prepare libraries and sequence TCR repertoires, to increase sequencing depth and limit assay-specific biases. Between about 0.85 and 9.5 billion PBMCs per donor were obtained by leukapheresis.

The germline V gene provides CDR1 SGHRS and CDR2 YFSETQ. Relative to germline, V is missing 2 bases and J is missing 5 bases, with 10 bases of the junction outside any gene match. There are 17 amino acids in the CDR3, from cysteine to phenylalanine inclusive. Of the read, only the CDR3 DNA is kept; its 51 bases are in frame from base 1. Overall study outcomes, separate from this receptor: The genetic and exposure-history diversity represented was limited by the small number of donors. Naive subsets generally had larger estimated clonotype richness than memory subsets. Sampling was limited to blood, and TCR repertoires in tissue likely differ from TCR repertoires in blood. Based on pairwise subsampling, the degree of clonotype sharing among donors was expected to be affected by sequencing depth. Roughly 5% of naive CD4, 3.5% of naive CD8, about 2.4% of memory CD4, and less than 0.45% of memory CD8 clonotypes were shared across a handful of donors. Incomplete sequencing was indicated by rarefaction of sorted-subset datasets, despite the large sequencing depth. Compared with non-shared clonotypes, the clonotypes found in all four sorted-subset donors had higher generation probabilities.

The receptor comes from a man younger than 40 in good health. Recombination connected TRBV5-1 to TRBJ2-3, and 11 bases in between align with TRBD2. Sequenced input: naive CD4+ T cells sorted from blood. Reading the label with the study, this specimen's cell subset or site is: CD45RA+ positively selected. The nucleotide sequence is TGCGCCAGCAGCTTTACCTTAGCGGGAGGGGACCGAGATACGCAGTATTTT. Protein translation: CASSFTLAGGDRDTQYF.